These 24 T cell receptor beta chains originate from one sample sequenced in a study of vaccination and CD4 T cells after COVID-19. No cognate antigen is known for these TCRs. Time point denoted: late sampling 161 to 241 days after vaccination in a few convalescent patients. Treatment meaning: roughly ten-day PBMC culture with coronavirus spike peptide pools or control peptides (ViraFEST assay). Cultured CD4+ T cells had their DNA profiled by the Oncomine TCR Beta short-read assay. MiXCR, run by TCRdb on the PCR reads, gives a single entry per CDR3 protein. Of about 16,000 distinct CDR3 sequences in the sample, about 59% were seen once. The material sequenced was CD4+ T cells from blood, cultured in vitro, taken about 7 months after SARS-CoV-2 vaccination. The receptors here all came from a human donor who had recovered from COVID-19.

V usage is TRBV6-1 and J usage is TRBJ1-2; 7 bases match TRBD1. This CDR3 contains 15 residues. Germline V gives CDR1 MNHNS, CDR2 SASEGT. J lost 7 bases, V lost 3 bases, and 11 bases had no gene match. This CDR3 reads CASSETDQGGRGYTF. For the CDR3, the DNA is TGTGCCAGCAGTGAGACAGATCAGGGGGGGCGTGGCTACACCTTC.

This clonotype was observed a few times. The CDR3 is CASRAGQGSPGELFF. The CDR3 DNA reads as TGTGCCAGCAGAGCGGGACAGGGGTCTCCCGGGGAGCTGTTTTTT. This chain connects TRBV6-1 to TRBJ2-2, with 10 positions matching TRBD1. V lost 6 bases to trimming and J lost 6 bases; unmatched junction nucleotides: 7. The CDR3 covers 15 residues. Germline loops: CDR1 MNHNS, CDR2 SASEGT.

This sequence joins TRBV7-8 and TRBJ2-1, with D tentatively TRBD1 or TRBD2 (6 bases each). CDR3 length equals 17 residues. Germline V gene data show CDR1 as SGHVS and CDR2 as FQNEAQ. Trimming pared 7 bases from V and 4 bases from J, leaving 23 bases between. The CDR3: CASNYALGGRYYNEQFF. Written as DNA, the CDR3 is TGTGCCAGCAACTACGCTCTGGGGGGCCGGTATTACAATGAGCAGTTCTTC.

The V and J genes are TRBV6-5 and TRBJ2-7; 8 positions agree with TRBD2. The CDR3 has 16 amino acids. Germline trimming cut 2 bases from V and 3 bases from J; bases unmatched to any gene: 9. Germline V lookup: CDR1 MNHEY, CDR2 SVGAGI. The CDR3 DNA reads as TGTGCCAGCAGTTACGCTTTCGCGGGAGGATTCTACGAGCAGTACTTC. Translated: CASSYAFAGGFYEQYF.

The rearrangement links TRBV7-6 to TRBJ2-5; D tentatively fits TRBD1 or TRBD2 (5 bases each). V was trimmed by 5 bases and J by 4 bases, leaving 20 bases between them. This CDR3 is 16 amino acids long. Germline CDR1 reads SGHVS; CDR2 reads FNYEAQ. CDR3 loop: CASSEIQYWGRETQYF. The CDR3 coding sequence is TGTGCCAGCAGCGAAATTCAATATTGGGGGAGAGAGACCCAGTACTTC.

This clonotype was observed once. This chain connects TRBV7-3 to TRBJ2-1; the D gene is possibly TRBD2 (6 bases). The CDR3 runs 16 residues. From germline, CDR1 is SGHTA and CDR2 FQGTGA. Between the trimmed V and J ends, which lost 4 bases and 4 bases, there was a span of 17 bases. The CDR3, as DNA: TGTGCCAGCAGCTCAGGAGGGCTAGCGCCATACAATGAGCAGTTCTTC. Encoded protein: CASSSGGLAPYNEQFF.

This clonotype came up a few times. V gene TRBV7-9 combines with J gene TRBJ2-7; perhaps TRBD1 as D (6 bases). CDR1 and CDR2 (germline): SEHNR, FQNEAQ (reference sequence). This CDR3 is 12 amino acids long. Trimming removed 4 bases from V and 13 bases from J, with 17 bases in between. The CDR3 spells CASSSPTGRLYF. The CDR3, as DNA: TGTGCCAGCAGCTCCCCGACAGGCCGGTTATACTTC. Looking up the rest from reference TRBV7-9 and TRBJ2-7 gives the full variable domain: DTGVSQNPRHKITKRGQNVTFRCDPISEHNRLYWYRQTLGQGPEFLTYFQNEAQLEKSRLLSDRFSAERPKGSFSTLEIQRTEQGDSAMYLCASSSPTGRLYFGPGTRLTVT.

The J gene is TRBJ2-5, the V gene TRBV7-6, with a tentative D call TRBD2 (6 bases). V lost 3 bases and J 5 bases, leaving 19 bases between the germline ends. The CDR3 totals 16 residues. Germline lookup yields CDR1 SGHVS and CDR2 FNYEAQ. CDR3 bases: TGTGCCAGCAGCTTGGCCACGGGAGCTCGTGGGGAGACCCAGTACTTC. Protein sequence: CASSLATGARGETQYF.

The chain uses TRBV27 and TRBJ1-6; D gene unclear. The CDR3 is 14 residues long. Trimming removed 3 bases from V and 6 bases from J, with 9 bases in between. In germline, CDR1 is MNHEY, CDR2 SMNVEV (reference sequence). In nucleotides, the CDR3 is TGTGCCAGCAGTTTGTCACGGGTTAATTCACCCCTCCACTTT. It specifies CASSLSRVNSPLHF.

This clonotype was observed a few times. This chain connects TRBV7-6 to TRBJ2-7; 8 bases map to TRBD1. The CDR3 totals 15 residues. Germline CDR1 reads SGHVS; CDR2 reads FNYEAQ. V shed 1 base and J 2 bases; nucleotides not matched to a gene: 4. The CDR3 DNA is TGTGCCAGCAGCTTAGTTGGGACAGGAACCTACGAGCAGTACTTC. It translates to CASSLVGTGTYEQYF.

The chain links TRBV7-9 to TRBJ1-6; weak D call: TRBD1 (6 bases). Looked up from germline, CDR1 is SEHNR and CDR2 is FQNEAQ (reference sequence). Deletions cut 5 bases from V and 11 bases from J, with 16 bases between. The CDR3 loop spans 14 amino acids. The CDR3 protein is CASSDYRVGAPLHF. CDR3 in DNA: TGTGCCAGCAGCGACTACAGGGTGGGGGCACCCCTCCACTTT. Supplemented by reference TRBV7-9 and TRBJ1-6, the full variable domain reads DTGVSQNPRHKITKRGQNVTFRCDPISEHNRLYWYRQTLGQGPEFLTYFQNEAQLEKSRLLSDRFSAERPKGSFSTLEIQRTEQGDSAMYLCASSDYRVGAPLHFGNGTRLTVT.

This clonotype was observed once. The genes are TRBV2 and TRBJ2-5; no definite D call. Germline CDR1 reads SNHLY; CDR2 reads FYNNEI. V was clipped by 1 base and J by 7 bases, with 13 bases between them. CDR3 length: 14 amino acids. This CDR3 reads CASSEVGDVGTQYF. CDR3 bases: TGTGCCAGCAGTGAAGTCGGTGACGTTGGGACCCAGTACTTC. The whole variable domain, remainder taken from reference TRBV2 and TRBJ2-5, is EPEVTQTPSHQVTQMGQEVILRCVPISNHLYFYWYRQILGQKVEFLVSFYNNEISEKSEIFDDQFSVERPDGSNFTLKIRSTKLEDSAMYFCASSEVGDVGTQYFGPGTRLLVL.

The chain employs TRBV2 and TRBJ2-1; perhaps TRBD2 as D (7 bases). Trimming removed 8 bases from V and 7 bases from J, with 18 bases in between. CDR1 is SNHLY and CDR2 is FYNNEI in the germline V gene. This CDR3 is built from 14 residues. The CDR3 here is CASGGRGAQNEQFF. The CDR3 bases are TGTGCCAGCGGGGGACGGGGGGCGCAAAATGAGCAGTTCTTC.

This sequence joins TRBV2 and TRBJ1-6; D is unclear. The germline gives CDR1 SNHLY, CDR2 FYNNEI. The CDR3 sequence is 14 residues long. V lost 3 bases to trimming and J lost 7 bases, with 10 bases between them. The CDR3 sequence: CASSERTGNSPLHF. The CDR3 DNA sequence: TGTGCCAGCAGTGAGAGGACGGGGAATTCACCCCTCCACTTT.

This chain links TRBV20-1 with TRBJ1-5; D is unclear. Trimming shortened V by 8 bases and J by 2 bases, and 10 bases separated the two germline ends. The CDR3 contains 12 residues. Germline V gene lookup returns CDR1 DFQATT and CDR2 SNEGSKA (reference sequence). CDR3 sequence: CSYAEGNQPQHF. The DNA for the CDR3 is TGCAGTTATGCAGAGGGCAATCAGCCCCAGCATTTT.

This clonotype was found a few times. The chain has TRBV7-2 and TRBJ1-1; tentative D call: TRBD1 (5 bases). CDR1 is SGHTA and CDR2 is FQGNSA in the germline V gene. The CDR3 totals 13 residues. Between the trimmed V and J ends, which lost 3 bases and 7 bases, there was a span of 12 bases. CDR3 residues: CASSFIWGGEAFF. The CDR3 DNA is TGTGCCAGCAGCTTCATCTGGGGGGGTGAAGCTTTCTTT.

The chain has TRBV7-3 and TRBJ2-3; no definite D call. The CDR3 consists of 13 residues. V lost 0 bases and J 7 bases, leaving 8 bases between the germline ends. Germline CDR1 is SGHTA and CDR2 is FQGTGA. In DNA, the CDR3 is TGTGCCAGCAGCTTAACGACGGGTAATACGCAGTATTTT. Protein product: CASSLTTGNTQYF.

V is TRBV19 and J is TRBJ2-6; D is uncertain. The CDR3 runs 14 residues. V was trimmed by 2 bases and J by 0 bases, leaving 2 bases between them. Germline values: CDR1 LNHDA, CDR2 SQIVND (reference sequence). The CDR3 DNA follows: TGTGCCAGTAGTATAAACTCTGGGGCCAACGTCCTGACTTTC. This codes for CASSINSGANVLTF.

The gene calls are TRBV7-3 and TRBJ2-1; D is possibly TRBD2 (7 bases). This CDR3 comprises 15 residues. CDR1 and CDR2 (germline): SGHTA, FQGTGA. V was cut by 5 bases and J by 4 bases, with 15 bases left in between. CDR3 region: CASSPARGTYNEQFF. For the CDR3, the DNA is TGTGCCAGCAGCCCGGCGCGGGGGACATACAATGAGCAGTTCTTC.

This clonotype showed up just a few times. The rearrangement joins TRBV20-1 to TRBJ1-5; 7 bases line up with TRBD1. CDR3 length equals 13 residues. Trimming at V came to 5 bases and at J to 3 bases, leaving 4 bases not matched to a gene. Germline loops: CDR1 DFQATT, CDR2 SNEGSKA (reference sequence). Here the CDR3 DNA reads TGCAGTGCTTCGACAGGGAACAATCAGCCCCAGCATTTT. It yields the protein CSASTGNNQPQHF.

This chain links TRBV5-4 with TRBJ2-1; D is unclear. Trimming took 4 bases from V and 4 from J, leaving 9 bases between them. Germline CDR1 reads SGHNT; CDR2 reads YYREEE (reference sequence). The CDR3 is 13 amino acids. The CDR3 protein is CASSPVGYNEQFF. The CDR3 coding sequence is TGTGCCAGCAGCCCCGTAGGTTACAATGAGCAGTTCTTC.

This clonotype appeared a few times. The chain is built from TRBV4-3 and TRBJ1-6; D is undetermined. The CDR3 is 13 residues long. In germline, CDR1 is LGHNA, CDR2 YSLEER. V was pared by 0 bases and J by 10 bases, with 7 bases between. CDR3 amino acids: CASSQEGDSPLHF. CDR3 in DNA: TGCGCCAGCAGCCAAGAGGGCGACTCACCCCTCCACTTT.

Remarks on this clonotype: A junction end diverges from the germline sequence, so it may reflect a read error. The chain is built from TRBV7-9 and TRBJ1-5, with D unresolved. The CDR3 spans 12 residues. Germline CDR1 and CDR2: SEHNR and FQNEAQ (reference sequence). In DNA, the CDR3 is TGTGCCAGCAGCTTAGATGGTCAGCCTCAGCATTTT. The encoded protein is CASSLDGQPQHF.

The V call is TRBV20-1, the J call TRBJ2-6; D not resolved. The CDR3 contains 13 residues. CDR1 and CDR2 (germline): DFQATT, SNEGSKA (reference sequence). Trimming left V 5 bases short and J 0 bases short, with 5 bases between. The CDR3 coding sequence is TGCAGTGCTCCTCTCTCTGGGGCCAACGTCCTGACTTTC. It codes for CSAPLSGANVLTF.